These 20 T cell receptor beta chains were all obtained from the same sample, sequenced in a study of beta chain features in type 1 diabetes. TCRB transcripts that were expressed got sequenced, as all of the isolated RNA had been reverse transcribed. Sequenced by immunoSEQ multiplex PCR; TCRdb stores in-frame clones only, minus some. The data contain about 160,000 clones, about 9% of them singletons. No antigen has been identified for these receptors. Points from the study as a whole: There was a moderate but significant shortening of TCRB CDR3s in all four CD4+ subsets of Type 1 diabetes patients.

Sequencing was performed on central memory CD4+ T cells from blood. The source of these receptors is a woman between 18 and 30 years old with type 1 diabetes.

The rearrangement joins TRBV4-3 to TRBJ2-3; tentative D call: TRBD2 (6 bases). CDR1 is LGHNA and CDR2 is YSLEER in the germline V gene. The CDR3 is 16 amino acids. V was pared by 0 bases and J by 5 bases, with 15 bases between. CDR3 bases: TGCGCCAGCAGCCAAGATCGTAGACTGGGACTAGATACGCAGTATTTT. This codes for CASSQDRRLGLDTQYF.

The chain recombines TRBV27 with TRBJ1-1; unclear D gene. V lost 7 bases, J lost 0 bases, and 18 bases lay in between. Per the germline V gene, CDR1 is MNHEY and CDR2 is SMNVEV (reference sequence). The CDR3 is 16 amino acids. Here the CDR3 reads CASTSWSAGMNTEAFF. The CDR3 DNA reads TGTGCCAGCACCTCCTGGTCGGCGGGCATGAACACTGAAGCTTTCTTT.

A few counts support this clone. The genes are TRBV19 and TRBJ2-7; D is ambiguous. Trimming took 5 bases from V and 3 from J, leaving 20 bases between them. The germline V gene has CDR1 LNHDA and CDR2 SQIVND (reference sequence). This CDR3 is 16 amino acids long. CDR3 DNA sequence: TGTGCCAGTAGTCGAATAGGTCAGGATCCAAGCTACGAGCAGTACTTC. Translated, it gives CASSRIGQDPSYEQYF.

The chain carries TRBV21-1 and TRBJ1-2; the D call TRBD1 from the table was never checked on the DNA. TRBV21-1 is designated a pseudogene. The CDR3 consists of 16 residues. The CDR3 is CASSKGPRQGFHGYTF. The CDR3 DNA reads as TGTGCCAGCAGCAAAGGTCCGAGACAGGGATTCCATGGCTACACCTTC.

This sequence joins TRBV4-2 and TRBJ1-3; D is unresolved. In germline, CDR1 is LGHNA, CDR2 YNFKEQ. The CDR3 is 13 amino acids. Trimming left V 5 bases short and J 0 bases short, with 5 bases between. The DNA of the CDR3 is TGTGCCAGCAGCTACAGCTCTGGAAACACCATATATTTT. Amino acids: CASSYSSGNTIYF.

This clone was seen a handful of times. This chain connects TRBV4-1 to TRBJ2-5; D may be TRBD1 (5 bases). The CDR3 has 13 residues. The V gene's germline CDR1 is MGHRA and CDR2 YSYEKL. The V end lost 4 bases, the J end lost 4 bases, and 10 bases lay between the germline ends. This CDR3 is CASSLDRTETQYF. DNA of the CDR3: TGCGCCAGCAGCCTCGACAGAACAGAGACCCAGTACTTC.

This chain links TRBV7-2 with TRBJ2-7; D is unresolved. The CDR3 totals 13 residues. Looked up from germline, CDR1 is SGHTA and CDR2 is FQGNSA. Trimming shortened V by 8 bases and J by 0 bases, and 11 bases separated the two germline ends. As DNA, the CDR3 is TGTGCCAGCTCCCGCGCTCGCTCCTACGAGCAGTACTTC. Translated, it gives CASSRARSYEQYF.

The rearrangement joins TRBV7-9 to TRBJ2-7, with a tentative D call TRBD1 (5 bases). V lost 1 base to trimming and J lost 7 bases, with 17 bases between them. The CDR3 totals 15 residues. The V gene's germline CDR1 is SEHNR and CDR2 FQNEAQ (reference sequence). CDR3 sequence reads: CASSLEGGHLVEQYF. Written as DNA, the CDR3 is TGTGCCAGCAGCTTAGAAGGTGGACACCTTGTGGAGCAGTACTTC. Supplemented by reference TRBV7-9 and TRBJ2-7, the full variable domain reads DTGVSQNPRHKITKRGQNVTFRCDPISEHNRLYWYRQTLGQGPEFLTYFQNEAQLEKSRLLSDRFSAERPKGSFSTLEIQRTEQGDSAMYLCASSLEGGHLVEQYFGPGTRLTVT.

This clone turned up a few times. The chain couples TRBV7-2 to TRBJ2-5; D possibly corresponds to TRBD2 (5 bases). CDR3 length: 15 residues. Germline assignment: CDR1 SGHTA and CDR2 FQGNSA. Trimming pared 4 bases from V and 5 bases from J, leaving 17 bases between. The CDR3: CASSSIPGFEETQYF. CDR3 in DNA: TGTGCCAGCAGCTCAATCCCGGGGTTTGAGGAGACCCAGTACTTC. Full variable domain (rest looked up from reference TRBV7-2 and TRBJ2-5): GAGVSQSPSNKVTEKGKDVELRCDPISGHTALYWYRQSLGQGLEFLIYFQGNSAPDKSGLPSDRFSAERTGGSVSTLTIQRTQQEDSAVYLCASSSIPGFEETQYFGPGTRLLVL.

Here the CDR3 DNA reads TGTGCCAGCAGCCCCCTCGCGGGAGGAGGCGAGCAGTACTTC. Amino acid sequence: CASSPLAGGGEQYF. V is TRBV14 and J is TRBJ2-7, with TRBD2 matching 8 bases. Per germline, CDR1 SGHDN and CDR2 FVKESK. The CDR3 runs 14 residues. J gave up 6 bases and V 4 bases, and 8 bases lay outside the gene matches. Full variable domain (rest looked up from reference TRBV14 and TRBJ2-7): EAGVTQFPSHSVIEKGQTVTLRCDPISGHDNLYWYRRVMGKEIKFLLHFVKESKQDESGMPNNRFLAERTGGTYSTLKVQPAELEDSGVYFCASSPLAGGGEQYFGPGTRLTVT.

The chain links TRBV7-2 to TRBJ2-2; D gene ambiguous. Germline values: CDR1 SGHTA, CDR2 FQGNSA. Trimming pared 4 bases from V and 5 bases from J, leaving 11 bases between. CDR3 length: 14 residues. The CDR3 nucleotides read TGTGCCAGCAGCTCCAAGCACGGTACCGGGGAGCTGTTTTTT. Protein: CASSSKHGTGELFF.

The chain couples TRBV5-8 to TRBJ2-1; TRBD1 aligns across 10 bases. The germline V gene encodes CDR1 SGHTS and CDR2 YDEGEE. With V trimmed by 2 bases and J by 5 bases, 1 base remained unmatched. This CDR3 is 14 amino acids long. CDR3 DNA sequence: TGTGCCAGCAGCTTCGGGACAGGGGACAATGAGCAGTTCTTC. It is translated as CASSFGTGDNEQFF.

The chain has TRBV4-1 and TRBJ1-5; D ambiguous. CDR1 MGHRA and CDR2 YSYEKL come from the germline V gene. This CDR3 has 14 residues. V lost 0 bases to trimming and J lost 6 bases, with 9 bases between them. The CDR3 region is CASSQDNVPQPQHF. For the CDR3, the DNA is TGCGCCAGCAGCCAAGATAATGTCCCTCAGCCCCAGCATTTT.

CDR3 nucleotides: TGTGCCAGCAGCCCCGGGACTAGACGCACAGATACGCAGTATTTT. Translated, it gives CASSPGTRRTDTQYF. This rearrangement joins TRBV9 to TRBJ2-3, with 8 positions matching TRBD2. Germline loops: CDR1 SGDLS, CDR2 YYNGEE. The CDR3 is 15 residues long. The trim removed 4 bases at V and 1 base at J, leaving 5 bases unmatched.

This clone showed up just a few times. The chain joins TRBV5-6 to TRBJ2-1, with a tentative D call TRBD1 (6 bases). Germline V lookup: CDR1 SGHDT, CDR2 YYEEEE. The CDR3 length is 15 residues. Between the trimmed V and J ends, which lost 0 bases and 3 bases, there was a span of 10 bases. This CDR3 is CASSLAGVIYNEQFF. In nucleotides, the CDR3 is TGTGCCAGCAGCTTGGCAGGGGTGATCTACAATGAGCAGTTCTTC.

This clone appeared a few times. The chain has TRBV25-1 and TRBJ1-2, with TRBD1 matching over 7 bases. Germline CDR1 MGHDK, CDR2 SYGVNS. This CDR3 comprises 14 residues. V gave up 4 bases and J gave up 5 bases; unmatched junction bases: 7. CDR3 nucleotide sequence: TGTGCCAGCAGTGCCTTTTGGGACAGTTATGGCTACACCTTC. Its translation is CASSAFWDSYGYTF.

This chain joins TRBV19 and TRBJ2-3, with D perhaps TRBD1 (6 bases). The CDR3 totals 14 residues. Trimming took off 6 bases at V and 0 bases at J, with 10 bases between the two ends. Germline V gene data show CDR1 as LNHDA and CDR2 as SQIVND (reference sequence). CDR3 residues: CASRGASSTDTQYF. The DNA for the CDR3 is TGTGCCAGTAGGGGGGCCTCTAGCACAGATACGCAGTATTTT.

This clone came up a few times. The chain couples TRBV7-8 to TRBJ2-6; tentative D call: TRBD1 (5 bases). The CDR3 is 15 residues long. Germline CDR1 reads SGHVS; CDR2 reads FQNEAQ. The germline V and J ends were trimmed by 4 bases and 1 base, with 8 bases remaining between them. The CDR3 nucleotides read TGTGCCAGCAGCTATCAGGGTTCTGGGGCCAACGTCCTGACTTTC. Protein: CASSYQGSGANVLTF. Full variable domain (rest looked up from reference TRBV7-8 and TRBJ2-6): GAGVSQSPRYKVAKRGQDVALRCDPISGHVSLFWYQQALGQGPEFLTYFQNEAQLDKSGLPSDRFFAERPEGSVSTLKIQRTQQEDSAVYLCASSYQGSGANVLTFGAGSRLTVL.

This chain joins TRBV5-1 and TRBJ2-3; D is unresolved. Germline-derived CDR1 and CDR2 are SGHRS and YFSETQ. This CDR3 is built from 15 residues. Between the trimmed V and J ends, which lost 1 base and 1 base, there was a span of 10 bases. CDR3 DNA sequence: TGCGCCAGCAGCTTGCGGCGGTCTGGCACAGATACGCAGTATTTT. Translation gives CASSLRRSGTDTQYF.

The sample holds a few counts of this clone. The J gene is TRBJ2-1, the V gene TRBV28; 9 bases match TRBD2. Germline assignment: CDR1 MDHEN and CDR2 SYDVKM. CDR3 length equals 14 residues. The V and J ends lost 6 bases and 7 bases, in that order; junction bases with no gene match: 7. CDR3 in DNA: TGTGCCAGCAGAACCCCGGGACTAGCAAATGAGCAGTTCTTC. Its protein product is CASRTPGLANEQFF.